One and the same sample provided the 25 T cell receptor beta chains below, sequenced in a study of T-cell reconstitution after alpha-beta-depleted transplantation in children. A TCRbeta library incorporating unique molecular identifiers was prepared. MiXCR was run by TCRdb on the PCR reads, yielding one entry per CDR3 protein. Here the sample spans about 230,000 distinct CDR3 sequences, around 9.7% being singletons. The specimen was PBMCs from the stem cell graft donor, collected from the stem cell graft. All receptors come from a human donor who donated a stem cell graft to a child with SCID.

This clonotype was counted ten times or more. The V gene is TRBV4-3, the J gene TRBJ2-5; no clear D. Germline values: CDR1 LGHNA, CDR2 YSLEER. The CDR3 loop spans 13 amino acids. Trimming pared 5 bases from V and 3 bases from J, leaving 10 bases between. CDR3 sequence: CASSFSGKETQYF. In DNA, the CDR3 is TGCGCCAGCAGCTTTTCGGGCAAAGAGACCCAGTACTTC.

This clonotype was detected ten times or more. The CDR3 coding sequence is TGTGCCAGCAGCCCTCCCGGGGTAAACATTCAGTACTTC. It specifies CASSPPGVNIQYF. The chain has TRBV28 and TRBJ2-4; TRBD2 is a possible D gene (5 bases). The CDR3 runs 13 residues. The germline V gene encodes CDR1 MDHEN and CDR2 SYDVKM. V was cut by 6 bases and J by 6 bases, with 12 bases left in between.

This clonotype was seen ten or more times. The V call is TRBV20-1, the J call TRBJ2-5; 11 positions match TRBD2. V dropped 1 base and J dropped 2; count of bases not matched to a gene: 3. The CDR3 is 15 residues long. Looked up from germline, CDR1 is DFQATT and CDR2 is SNEGSKA (reference sequence). CDR3 amino acids: CSARAPSGGQETQYF. The CDR3 region has the DNA TGCAGTGCTAGAGCGCCTAGCGGGGGGCAAGAGACCCAGTACTTC.

This clonotype was counted at least ten times. This chain links TRBV5-1 with TRBJ1-6; 8 bases line up with TRBD1. Germline V gene data show CDR1 as SGHRS and CDR2 as YFSETQ. The V segment lost 3 bases and the J segment 7 bases; nucleotides outside the gene matches: 3. This CDR3 contains 14 residues. Here the CDR3 DNA reads TGCGCCAGCAGCTCCCAGGGGGCGAATTCACCCCTCCACTTT. This gives the protein CASSSQGANSPLHF.

This clonotype was picked up many times. The chain employs TRBV20-1 and TRBJ1-1, with D perhaps matching TRBD1 (5 bases). This CDR3 has 13 residues. Germline lookup yields CDR1 DFQATT and CDR2 SNEGSKA (reference sequence). The germline V and J ends were trimmed by 2 bases and 0 bases, with 7 bases remaining between them. The CDR3 sequence: CSARRDLNTEAFF. CDR3 bases: TGCAGTGCTAGACGGGACCTGAACACTGAAGCTTTCTTT.

This clonotype has a count of ten or more. The J gene is TRBJ1-5, the V gene TRBV6-1; D possibly corresponds to TRBD1 (5 bases). This CDR3 contains 14 residues. V lost 8 bases, J lost 2 bases, and 13 bases lay in between. Per the germline V gene, CDR1 is MNHNS and CDR2 is SASEGT. DNA for the CDR3: TGTGCCAGCCGGGGGGAGGGAGGCAATCAGCCCCAGCATTTT. Protein sequence: CASRGEGGNQPQHF.

In its sample, this clonotype was seen many times. This chain connects TRBV5-5 to TRBJ1-2, with 10 bases aligning to TRBD1. The CDR3 consists of 11 residues. Germline assignment: CDR1 SGHKS and CDR2 YYEKEE (reference sequence). The junction had 3 bases not matched to a gene; V was cut back by 4 bases and J by 12 bases. The DNA of the CDR3 is TGTGCCAGCAGCGGGGACAGGGGTCACACCTTC. Translated, it gives CASSGDRGHTF.

This clonotype occurred many times. The chain uses TRBV7-9 and TRBJ2-5; 10 bases line up with TRBD1. Germline V gives CDR1 SEHNR, CDR2 FQNEAQ (reference sequence). CDR3 length equals 16 residues. After removal of 0 bases from V and 5 bases from J, the junction contained 6 bases not matched to a gene. CDR3 DNA: TGTGCCAGCAGCTTAGCGGGACAGGGGCCATCGGAGACCCAGTACTTC. Amino acid sequence: CASSLAGQGPSETQYF.

This clonotype showed up many times. CDR3 in amino acids: CASTGSAGQPQHF. The CDR3 nucleotides read TGTGCCAGTACAGGGTCGGCGGGTCAGCCCCAGCATTTT. This rearrangement joins TRBV7-2 to TRBJ1-5; D is perhaps TRBD1 (6 bases). Germline V gene data show CDR1 as SGHTA and CDR2 as FQGNSA. V lost 9 bases and J lost 6, with 15 bases in between. The CDR3 has 13 residues.

This clonotype came up many times. Here the CDR3 reads CASSLAFETQYF. The DNA for the CDR3 is TGCGCCAGCAGCTTAGCGTTCGAGACCCAGTACTTC. V and J are TRBV5-1 and TRBJ2-5; D is unresolved. CDR3 length equals 12 residues. Trimming pared 2 bases from V and 5 bases from J, leaving 7 bases between. CDR1 SGHRS and CDR2 YFSETQ come from the germline V gene.

This clonotype was observed many times. The chain couples TRBV5-1 to TRBJ1-1; 9 bases line up with TRBD1. This CDR3 spans 14 amino acids. Trimming took 4 bases from V and 4 from J; bases not matched to a gene: 5. Germline V lookup: CDR1 SGHRS, CDR2 YFSETQ. The CDR3 sequence is CASSPLTGGTEAFF. The CDR3, as DNA: TGCGCCAGCAGCCCTCTGACAGGGGGCACTGAAGCTTTCTTT.

V gene TRBV7-2 combines with J gene TRBJ2-2; 9 nucleotides line up with TRBD1. CDR1 is SGHTA and CDR2 is FQGNSA in the germline V gene. The CDR3 is 15 amino acids. J was trimmed by 6 bases and V by 2 bases; bases with no gene match: 4. The CDR3 nucleotides are TGTGCCAGCAGCTTACGGAGGACAGGGGCCGGGGAGCTGTTTTTT. It specifies CASSLRRTGAGELFF.

This clonotype was recorded many times. The chain carries TRBV5-4 and TRBJ2-6; 9 positions agree with TRBD1. The length of the CDR3 is 19 residues. V dropped 0 bases and J dropped 0; count of bases not matched to a gene: 7. Per germline, CDR1 SGHNT and CDR2 YYREEE (reference sequence). The CDR3 DNA reads as TGTGCCAGCAGCTTGGCCCTGGGACAGGGATACTCTGGGGCCAACGTCCTGACTTTC. This sequence encodes CASSLALGQGYSGANVLTF.

This clonotype showed up many times. V gene TRBV5-1 combines with J gene TRBJ1-1; D unclear. Deletions cut 4 bases from V and 0 bases from J, with 10 bases between. CDR1 and CDR2 from the germline V gene are SGHRS and YFSETQ. The CDR3 extends over 14 amino acids. CDR3 nucleotides: TGCGCCAGCAGCGATCGGGCGTTGAACACTGAAGCTTTCTTT. Translated: CASSDRALNTEAFF. Full variable domain (outside the CDR3, taken from reference TRBV5-1 and TRBJ1-1): KAGVTQTPRYLIKTRGQQVTLSCSPISGHRSVSWYQQTPGQGLQFLFEYFSETQRNKGNFPGRFSGRQFSNSRSEMNVSTLELGDSALYLCASSDRALNTEAFFGQGTRLTVV.

This clonotype was observed many times. As DNA, the CDR3 is TGTGCCAGCAGGTACAGGAGCTCCTACGAGCAGTACTTC. This encodes CASRYRSSYEQYF. The chain carries TRBV7-9 and TRBJ2-7, with D tentatively TRBD1 (5 bases). Trimming removed 6 bases from V and 0 bases from J, with 9 bases in between. The CDR3 is made up of 13 amino acids. CDR1 SEHNR and CDR2 FQNEAQ come from the germline V gene (reference sequence).

This clonotype appeared many times. This chain links TRBV5-1 with TRBJ2-5; D perhaps matches TRBD1 (6 bases). Germline V gene sequence: CDR1 SGHRS, CDR2 YFSETQ. Trimming removed 4 bases from V and 3 bases from J, with 16 bases in between. The length of the CDR3 is 15 residues. The CDR3 region has the DNA TGCGCCAGCAGCCTCCGAGGGACACTTGAAGAGACCCAGTACTTC. Its protein is CASSLRGTLEETQYF.

This sequence joins TRBV7-2 and TRBJ2-3; the D gene is possibly TRBD2 (7 bases). CDR1 is SGHTA, CDR2 FQGNSA, per germline. The CDR3 is 14 amino acids. The V end lost 2 bases, the J end lost 6 bases, and 12 bases lay between the germline ends. The CDR3 DNA follows: TGTGCCAGCAGCTTAAGGGGGGGGAGGGATACGCAGTATTTT. This gives the protein CASSLRGGRDTQYF.

This clonotype was recorded many times. The chain has TRBV20-1 and TRBJ2-7, with D uncertain. Germline CDR1 and CDR2: DFQATT and SNEGSKA (reference sequence). CDR3 length: 10 amino acids. Trimming removed 6 bases from V and 3 bases from J, with 6 bases in between. The CDR3 is CSARLYEQYF. CDR3 DNA sequence: TGCAGTGCCAGACTCTACGAGCAGTACTTC.

There are many counts of this clonotype. The chain links TRBV29-1 to TRBJ2-2, with a weak D call TRBD2 (7 bases). The CDR3 loop spans 12 amino acids. Trimming took 6 bases from V and 6 from J, leaving 11 bases between them. Germline-derived CDR1 and CDR2 are SQVTM and ANQGSEA. The CDR3, as DNA: TGCAGCGTAGGGGGGGCGGCCGGGGAGCTGTTTTTT. It encodes CSVGGAAGELFF.

At least ten counts were recorded for this clonotype. This rearrangement joins TRBV4-1 to TRBJ1-1, with D possibly matching TRBD1 (5 bases). Germline V gene data show CDR1 as MGHRA and CDR2 as YSYEKL. This CDR3 has 17 amino acids. V was clipped by 3 bases and J by 5 bases, with 22 bases between them. CDR3: CASSQAAAGDRRTEAFF. The DNA for the CDR3 is TGCGCCAGCAGCCAGGCTGCCGCGGGGGATAGGAGGACTGAAGCTTTCTTT.

This clonotype was counted many times. This chain joins TRBV6-2 or TRBV6-3 and TRBJ2-4; D is possibly TRBD2 (6 bases). CDR1 is MNHEY, CDR2 SVGEGT, per germline. The V gene lost 6 bases and the J gene lost 8 bases, with 14 bases spanning the gap. The CDR3 extends over 13 amino acids. CDR3 protein: CASRLGGMDIQYF. The CDR3, as DNA: TGTGCCAGCAGATTGGGAGGCATGGACATTCAGTACTTC.

This chain joins TRBV6-1 and TRBJ2-1; no clear D. This CDR3 has 13 amino acids. Germline-derived CDR1 and CDR2 are MNHNS and SASEGT. Trimming removed 5 bases at V and 9 bases at J, with 14 bases between. The CDR3 DNA follows: TGTGCCAGCAGTCGCCCTTCATATCCTGAGCAGTTCTTC. This sequence encodes CASSRPSYPEQFF.

This clonotype was counted between two and nine times. The genes are TRBV29-1 and TRBJ2-3; D ambiguous. Germline V lookup: CDR1 SQVTM, CDR2 ANQGSEA. The V end was cut by 0 bases, the J end by 0 bases, with 1 base between. The CDR3 spans 12 residues. The CDR3 spells CSVEDSTDTQYF. Written as DNA, the CDR3 is TGCAGCGTTGAAGACAGCACAGATACGCAGTATTTT.

This clonotype was counted ten times or more. The chain carries TRBV10-3 and TRBJ1-2, with TRBD1 as a possible D gene (5 bases). Deletions cut 0 bases from V and 7 bases from J, with 12 bases between. Germline CDR1 is ENHRY and CDR2 is SYGVKD. The CDR3 covers 14 residues. The CDR3 nucleotides read TGTGCCATCAGTGAGTCGGGGGTTTTTGGTGGCTACACCTTC. This gives the protein CAISESGVFGGYTF.

This clonotype was recorded at least ten times. This chain connects TRBV12-3 or TRBV12-4 to TRBJ2-7; the match to TRBD2 covers 7 bases. Trimming at V came to 6 bases and at J to 0 bases, leaving 5 bases not matched to a gene. This CDR3 region has 14 residues. The CDR3 DNA follows: TGTGCCAGCAGCCCTAGCGGTTACTCCTACGAGCAGTACTTC. Amino acid sequence: CASSPSGYSYEQYF.